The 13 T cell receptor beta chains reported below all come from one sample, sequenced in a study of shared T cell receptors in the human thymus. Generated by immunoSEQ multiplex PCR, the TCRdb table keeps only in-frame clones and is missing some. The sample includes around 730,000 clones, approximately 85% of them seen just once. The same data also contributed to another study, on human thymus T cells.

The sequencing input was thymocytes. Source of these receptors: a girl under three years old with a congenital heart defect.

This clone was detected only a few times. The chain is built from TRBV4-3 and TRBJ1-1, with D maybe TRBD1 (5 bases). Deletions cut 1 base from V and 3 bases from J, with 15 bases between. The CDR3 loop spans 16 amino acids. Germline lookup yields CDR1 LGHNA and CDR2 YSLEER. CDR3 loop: CASSQGGGVGDTEAFF. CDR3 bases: TGCGCCAGCAGCCAAGGCGGGGGGGTAGGAGACACTGAAGCTTTCTTT.

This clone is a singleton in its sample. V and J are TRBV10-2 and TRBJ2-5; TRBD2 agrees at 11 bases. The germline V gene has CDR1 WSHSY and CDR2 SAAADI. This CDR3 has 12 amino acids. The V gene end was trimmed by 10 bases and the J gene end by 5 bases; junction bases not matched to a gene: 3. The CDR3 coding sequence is TGCGCCACCAGGACTAGCGGGGAGACCCAGTACTTC. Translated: CATRTSGETQYF.

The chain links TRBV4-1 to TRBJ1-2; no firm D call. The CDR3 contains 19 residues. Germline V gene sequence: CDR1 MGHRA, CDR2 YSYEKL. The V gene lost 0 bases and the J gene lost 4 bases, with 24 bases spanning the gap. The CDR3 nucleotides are TGCGCCAGCAGCCAAGATTTTGTGAGCAGCGGGCCCCCCCTCTATGGCTACACCTTC. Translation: CASSQDFVSSGPPLYGYTF.

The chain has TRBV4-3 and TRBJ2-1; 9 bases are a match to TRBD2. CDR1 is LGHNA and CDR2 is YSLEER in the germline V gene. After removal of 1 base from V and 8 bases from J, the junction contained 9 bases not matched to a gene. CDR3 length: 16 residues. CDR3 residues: CASSQGGLANFDEQFF. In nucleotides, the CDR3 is TGCGCCAGCAGCCAAGGGGGACTAGCTAACTTCGATGAGCAGTTCTTC.

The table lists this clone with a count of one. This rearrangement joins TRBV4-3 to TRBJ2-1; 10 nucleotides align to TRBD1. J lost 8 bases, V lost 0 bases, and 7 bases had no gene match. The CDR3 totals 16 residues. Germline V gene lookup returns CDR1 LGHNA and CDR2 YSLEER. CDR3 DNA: TGCGCCAGCAGCCAAGATAGGGGACAGGGGCGCGATGAGCAGTTCTTC. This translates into CASSQDRGQGRDEQFF.

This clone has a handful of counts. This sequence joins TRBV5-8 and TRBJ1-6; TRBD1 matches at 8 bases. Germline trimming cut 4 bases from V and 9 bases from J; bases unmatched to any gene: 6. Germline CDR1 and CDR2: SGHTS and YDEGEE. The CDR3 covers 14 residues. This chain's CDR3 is CASSQGQGGSPLHF. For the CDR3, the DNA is TGTGCCAGCAGCCAAGGACAGGGAGGTTCACCCCTCCACTTT.

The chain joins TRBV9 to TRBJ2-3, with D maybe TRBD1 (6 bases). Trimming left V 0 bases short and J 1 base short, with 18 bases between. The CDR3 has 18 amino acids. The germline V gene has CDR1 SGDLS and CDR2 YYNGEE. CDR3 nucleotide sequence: TGTGCCAGCAGCGTAGGAGAACAGGGAGCCGTGCGCACAGATACGCAGTATTTT. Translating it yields CASSVGEQGAVRTDTQYF.

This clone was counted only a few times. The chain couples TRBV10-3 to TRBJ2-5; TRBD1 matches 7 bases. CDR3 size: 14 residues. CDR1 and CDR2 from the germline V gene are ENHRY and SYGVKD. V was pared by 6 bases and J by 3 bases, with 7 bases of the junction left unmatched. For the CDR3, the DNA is TGTGCCATCAGAGGAGACAGGGAGAAAGAGACCCAGTACTTC. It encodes CAIRGDREKETQYF.

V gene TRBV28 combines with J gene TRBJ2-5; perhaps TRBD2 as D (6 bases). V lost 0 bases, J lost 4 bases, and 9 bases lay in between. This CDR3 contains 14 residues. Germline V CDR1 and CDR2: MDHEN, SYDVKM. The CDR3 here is CASSLCMGGETQYF. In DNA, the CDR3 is TGTGCCAGCAGTTTATGCATGGGGGGAGAGACCCAGTACTTC. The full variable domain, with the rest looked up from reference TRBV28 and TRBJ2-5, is DVKVTQSSRYLVKRTGEKVFLECVQDMDHENMFWYRQDPGLGLRLIYFSYDVKMKEKGDIPEGYSVSREKKERFSLILESASTNQTSMYLCASSLCMGGETQYFGPGTRLLVL.

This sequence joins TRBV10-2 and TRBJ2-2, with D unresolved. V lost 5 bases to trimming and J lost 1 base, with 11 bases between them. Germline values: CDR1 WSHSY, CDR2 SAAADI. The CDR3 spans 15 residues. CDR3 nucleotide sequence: TGCGCCAGCAGTTTCTCGACTGAGAACACCGGGGAGCTGTTTTTT. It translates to CASSFSTENTGELFF.

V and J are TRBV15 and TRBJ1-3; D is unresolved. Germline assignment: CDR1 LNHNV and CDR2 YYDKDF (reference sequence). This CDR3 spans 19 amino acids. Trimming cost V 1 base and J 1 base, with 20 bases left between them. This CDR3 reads CATSRVRRGGRESGNTIYF. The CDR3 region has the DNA TGTGCCACCAGCAGAGTCCGTCGGGGTGGCAGAGAGTCTGGAAACACCATATATTTT. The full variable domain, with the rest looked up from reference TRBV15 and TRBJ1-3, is DAMVIQNPRYQVTQFGKPVTLSCSQTLNHNVMYWYQQKSSQAPKLLFHYYDKDFNNEADTPDNFQSRRPNTSFCFLDIRSPGLGDTAMYLCATSRVRRGGRESGNTIYFGEGSWLTVV.

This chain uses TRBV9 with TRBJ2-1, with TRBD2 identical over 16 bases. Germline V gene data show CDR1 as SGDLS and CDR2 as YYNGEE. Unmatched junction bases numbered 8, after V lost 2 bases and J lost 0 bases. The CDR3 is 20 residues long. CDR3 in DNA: TGTGCCAGCAGCGTGGCGGGGACTAGCGGGGGGGCGAGCTCCTACAATGAGCAGTTCTTC. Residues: CASSVAGTSGGASSYNEQFF.

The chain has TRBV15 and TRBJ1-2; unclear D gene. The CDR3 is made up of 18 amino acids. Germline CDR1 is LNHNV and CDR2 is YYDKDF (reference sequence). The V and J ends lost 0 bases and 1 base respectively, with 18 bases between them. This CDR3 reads CATSRDESGSRFNYGYTF. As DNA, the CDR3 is TGTGCCACCAGCAGAGATGAGAGTGGGAGTAGATTTAACTATGGCTACACCTTC.